Included here is one T cell receptor (beta chain) sequence, with context. Only in-frame clones appear in the TCRdb table, and some are missing; sequencing was by immunoSEQ multiplex PCR. The table lists approximately 28,000 clones, around 84% of them singletons. This sample stems from a study of OX40 agonist ivuxolimab in advanced cancers. This receptor was obtained from an adult with an advanced solid tumor such as melanoma, head and neck, liver or kidney cancer. Sequenced here: CD4+ or CD8+ T cells sorted from blood, sampled in a trial of the OX40 agonist ivuxolimab.

CDR3 in DNA: TGTGCCAGCAGCCAAGATAGTGGTAGCGGGGGTAACGAGCAGTACTTC. This translates into CASSQDSGSGGNEQYF. The chain uses TRBV4-2 and TRBJ2-7; 9 nucleotides agree with TRBD2. The germline gives CDR1 LGHNA, CDR2 YNFKEQ. V lost 0 bases to trimming and J lost 5 bases; unmatched junction nucleotides: 8. The CDR3 is 16 residues long.